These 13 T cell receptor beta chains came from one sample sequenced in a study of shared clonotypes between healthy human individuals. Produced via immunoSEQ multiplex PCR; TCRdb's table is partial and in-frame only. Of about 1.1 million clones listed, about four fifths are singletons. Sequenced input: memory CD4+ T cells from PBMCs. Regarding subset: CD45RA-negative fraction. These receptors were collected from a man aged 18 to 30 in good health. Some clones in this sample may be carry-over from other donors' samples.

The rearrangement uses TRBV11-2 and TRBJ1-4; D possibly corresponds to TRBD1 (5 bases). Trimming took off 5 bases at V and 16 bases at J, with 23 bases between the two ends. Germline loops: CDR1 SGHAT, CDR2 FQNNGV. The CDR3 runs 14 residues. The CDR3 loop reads CASSLGLGEERQFF. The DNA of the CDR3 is TGTGCCAGCAGCCTGGGACTTGGGGAGGAAAGACAGTTTTTT.

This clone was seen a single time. CDR3 DNA sequence: TGTGCCAGCAGCGACGAACTAGGCACCGGGGAGCTGTTTTTT. This encodes CASSDELGTGELFF. The chain recombines TRBV9 with TRBJ2-2, with D possibly being TRBD2 (5 bases). Germline lookup yields CDR1 SGDLS and CDR2 YYNGEE. V shed 3 bases and J shed 4 bases, with 10 bases lying between them. This CDR3 is built from 14 residues.

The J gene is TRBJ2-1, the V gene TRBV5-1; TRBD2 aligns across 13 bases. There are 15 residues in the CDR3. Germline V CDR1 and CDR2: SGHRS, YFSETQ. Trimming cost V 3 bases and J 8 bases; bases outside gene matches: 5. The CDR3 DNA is TGCGCCAGCAGCTCGGGACTAGCGGGACTCGATGAGCAGTTCTTC. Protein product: CASSSGLAGLDEQFF.

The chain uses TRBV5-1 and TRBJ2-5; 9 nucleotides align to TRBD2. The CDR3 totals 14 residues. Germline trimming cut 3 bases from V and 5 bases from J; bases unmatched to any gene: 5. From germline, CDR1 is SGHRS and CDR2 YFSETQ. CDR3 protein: CASSSLAGRETQYF. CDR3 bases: TGCGCCAGCAGCTCCCTAGCGGGGCGGGAGACCCAGTACTTC. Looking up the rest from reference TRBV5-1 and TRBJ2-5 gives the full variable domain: KAGVTQTPRYLIKTRGQQVTLSCSPISGHRSVSWYQQTPGQGLQFLFEYFSETQRNKGNFPGRFSGRQFSNSRSEMNVSTLELGDSALYLCASSSLAGRETQYFGPGTRLLVL.

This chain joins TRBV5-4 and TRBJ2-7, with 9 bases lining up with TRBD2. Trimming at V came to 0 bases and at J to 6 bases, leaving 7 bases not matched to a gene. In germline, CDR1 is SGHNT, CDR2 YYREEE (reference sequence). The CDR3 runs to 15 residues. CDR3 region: CASSLALGLASEQYF. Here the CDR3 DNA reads TGTGCCAGCAGCTTGGCTCTGGGACTAGCATCCGAGCAGTACTTC.

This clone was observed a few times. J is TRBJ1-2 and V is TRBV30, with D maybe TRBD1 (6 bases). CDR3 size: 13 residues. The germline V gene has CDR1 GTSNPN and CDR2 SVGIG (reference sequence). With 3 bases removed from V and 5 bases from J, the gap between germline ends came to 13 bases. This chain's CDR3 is CAWSEDSDYGYTF. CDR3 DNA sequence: TGTGCCTGGAGCGAGGACAGCGATTATGGCTACACCTTC. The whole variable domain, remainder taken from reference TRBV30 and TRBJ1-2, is SQTIHQWPATLVQPVGSPLSLECTVEGTSNPNLYWYRQAAGRGLQLLFYSVGIGQISSEVPQNLSASRPQDRQFILSSKKLLLSDSGFYLCAWSEDSDYGYTFGSGTRLTVV.

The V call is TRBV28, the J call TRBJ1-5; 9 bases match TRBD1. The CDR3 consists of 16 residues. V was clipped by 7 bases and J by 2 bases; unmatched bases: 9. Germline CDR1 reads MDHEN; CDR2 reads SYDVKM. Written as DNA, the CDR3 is TGTGCCAGCAACGCTCCCCGGACAGGGGGCAATCAGCCCCAGCATTTT. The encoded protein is CASNAPRTGGNQPQHF.

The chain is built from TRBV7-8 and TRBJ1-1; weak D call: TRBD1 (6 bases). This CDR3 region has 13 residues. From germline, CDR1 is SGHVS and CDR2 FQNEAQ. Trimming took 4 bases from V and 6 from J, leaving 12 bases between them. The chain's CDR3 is CASSYRERAEAFF. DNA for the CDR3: TGTGCCAGCAGCTACAGGGAGAGAGCTGAAGCTTTCTTT.

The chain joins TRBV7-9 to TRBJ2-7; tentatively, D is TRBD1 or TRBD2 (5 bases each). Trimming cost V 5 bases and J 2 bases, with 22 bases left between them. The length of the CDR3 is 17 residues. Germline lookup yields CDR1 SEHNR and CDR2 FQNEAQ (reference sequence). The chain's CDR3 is CASSLIWGSEGTYEQYF. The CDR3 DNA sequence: TGTGCCAGCAGCCTAATTTGGGGGTCGGAAGGGACCTACGAGCAGTACTTC.

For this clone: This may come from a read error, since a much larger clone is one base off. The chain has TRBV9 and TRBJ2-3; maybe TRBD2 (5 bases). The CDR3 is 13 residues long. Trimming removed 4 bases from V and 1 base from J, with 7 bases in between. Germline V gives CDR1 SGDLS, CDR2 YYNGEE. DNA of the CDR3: TGTGCCAGCAGCTCCGGGGGCACAGATACGCAGTATTTT. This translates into CASSSGGTDTQYF.

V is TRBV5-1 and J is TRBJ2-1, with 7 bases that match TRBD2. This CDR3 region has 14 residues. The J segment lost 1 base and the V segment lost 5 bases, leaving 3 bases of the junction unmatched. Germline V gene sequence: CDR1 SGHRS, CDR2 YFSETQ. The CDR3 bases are TGCGCCAGCAGTGACGGGAGGTCCTACAATGAGCAGTTCTTC. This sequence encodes CASSDGRSYNEQFF.

CDR3 sequence reads: CAWEDRAYEKLFF. In nucleotides, the CDR3 is TGTGCCTGGGAGGACAGGGCCTATGAAAAACTGTTTTTT. This chain uses TRBV30 with TRBJ1-4; 8 positions agree with TRBD1. The J segment lost 6 bases and the V segment lost 5 bases, leaving 5 bases of the junction unmatched. The CDR3 length is 13 residues. CDR1 and CDR2 (germline): GTSNPN, SVGIG (reference sequence).

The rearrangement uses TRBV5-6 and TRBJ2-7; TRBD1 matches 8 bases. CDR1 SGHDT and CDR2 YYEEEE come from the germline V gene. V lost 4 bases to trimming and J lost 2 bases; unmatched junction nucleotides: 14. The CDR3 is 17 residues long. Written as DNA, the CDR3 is TGTGCCAGCAGCGCCAGTGTGCAGGGGGCTCCCACCTACGAGCAGTACTTC. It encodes CASSASVQGAPTYEQYF.